The 3 T cell receptor beta chains given below trace back to one sample, sequenced in a study of blood T cell repertoires in COVID-19. Only in-frame clones appear in the TCRdb table, and some are missing; sequencing was by immunoSEQ multiplex PCR. Of about 180,000 clones listed, 82% were seen once; the top ten hold over 7.5%. The specimen sequenced was peripheral blood. The source of these receptors is a woman between 65 and 79 years old with acute or convalescent COVID-19.

The chain employs TRBV24-1 and TRBJ2-7; TRBD2 matches at 7 bases. There are 14 residues in the CDR3. The ends lost 5 bases at V and 3 bases at J; junction bases unmatched: 6. Germline CDR1 is KGHDR and CDR2 is SFDVKD. The CDR3 nucleotides are TGTGCCACCAGTGCGGGAGGAGGACTCTACGAGCAGTACTTC. Its translation is CATSAGGGLYEQYF.

The genes are TRBV25-1 and TRBJ1-2, with D unclear. Germline CDR1 and CDR2: MGHDK and SYGVNS. Trimming removed 4 bases from V and 0 bases from J, with 15 bases in between. CDR3 length: 16 amino acids. The CDR3 protein is CASSGRVRGANYGYTF. The DNA for the CDR3 is TGTGCCAGCAGTGGGAGGGTGAGAGGCGCTAACTATGGCTACACCTTC.

This chain joins TRBV6-6 and TRBJ2-7, with TRBD1 matching 7 bases. V shed 3 bases and J 5 bases; nucleotides not matched to a gene: 10. This CDR3 spans 15 amino acids. Germline CDR1 MNHNY, CDR2 SVGAGI (reference sequence). CDR3 sequence: CASSYSDRVAHEQYF. CDR3 coding DNA: TGTGCCAGCAGTTATTCCGACAGGGTCGCCCACGAGCAGTACTTC.